This T cell receptor (beta chain) was found in a study of blood T cells in healthy people across ages (dated by TCRdb to 2014 to 2015). Study-level background: Template switching captured roughly one uniquely barcoded TCR beta cDNA molecule per two T cells in model experiments. The study measured age-related changes in TCR beta repertoire diversity using deep sequencing normalized with unique cDNA molecular identifiers. Donors were grouped into four age groups: young (average 16 years), middle-aged (roughly 38), aged (about 59) and long-lived (approximately 75). To avoid experimental bias, donors of different ages were distributed randomly across sequencing lanes. For two donors (one aged 18 to 29 and one aged 80 or older), the study analyzed two additional independent replicas of 1 million unique cDNA reads from the same blood draw. General study outcomes and caveats: The CMV infection status of donors was not known, potentially confounding age-related changes in expanded clonotypes. Observed TCR beta diversity correlated strongly with the percentage of naive T cells measured by flow cytometry. Conclusive comparison of naive and antigen-experienced compartments was prevented by the profiling of bulk unsorted PBMCs. Estimates of total diversity based on one million sequenced T cells were considered lower bounds and underestimates. As age increased, observed TCR beta diversity per million T cells dropped in a roughly linear way, and a significant reduction was already evident by age about 36. The long-lived group showed more naive CD4+ T cells, fewer expanded clones and increased TCR diversity than the aged group, suggesting age selection.

Regarding this clonotype: The clone's antigen remains unknown. No much larger clonotype is one base removed from it; base qualities were not supplied.

Systemically healthy Caucasian individuals from Russia, 39 in total and aged about 6 to 95 years, were included as donors. Each donor gave 8 to 10 milliliters of peripheral blood, collected into EDTA-treated Vacutainer tubes. Ficoll-Paque density-gradient centrifugation was used to isolate PBMCs, with at least 7 million per sample. Total RNA, at least 6 micrograms per sample, was extracted from PBMCs with Trizol reagent. Naive CD45RAhigh/CD27high T cell percentages were measured by flow cytometry on a PBMC aliquot from every donor. To prepare the library, 5' RACE was applied. Sequencing was carried out with an Illumina HiSeq 2500. A second PCR of about 6 to 12 cycles was performed with a sample-barcoded 5' primer and a J-beta primer mix. A unique molecular identifier was introduced onto each TCR beta cDNA molecule by a template-switch 5' adaptor carrying 12 random nucleotides. At least 2.5 million CDR3-containing paired-end reads were obtained from each sample. The Mint cDNA synthesis kit, primed by a TRBC-specific oligonucleotide, was used to synthesize first-strand cDNA from all RNA. All cDNA was treated with uracil-DNA glycosylase and then went through a first 18-cycle PCR with the universal primers M1SS and BC2_uni_R. The original methods were these. Normalization of each sample was performed by random selection of 1 million high-quality reads, each carrying a distinct molecular identifier. Instead of being binned into consensus sequences, reads that shared molecular identifiers were thrown out. MiTCR, set to a Q25 quality threshold and the strictest error-elimination algorithm, was used for CDR3 identification, clonotype clustering and error correction. A nonparametric unseen species model with Euler transformation was used to estimate lower-bound total TCR beta diversity. TCRdb cleaned the public reads at Q25 with fastp, built clones with MiXCR and kept in-frame beta chains. Each entry merges the rows of one CDR3 protein and shows their most common DNA and genes. Here the V and J calls rest on TCRdb's processing, not on the authors' analysis. The sample includes roughly 1,300,000 distinct CDR3 sequences, with around 59% observed a single time. Roughly 6.3% of the sample goes to the ten largest clones.

V is reduced by 10 bases and J by 8 bases, leaving a spacing of 14 bases between them. Its CDR3 holds 11 amino acids, cysteine through phenylalanine. This entry keeps only the CDR3 DNA: 33 bases, framed from base 1. Reading the germline V gene (reference sequence) gives CDR1 MNHEY and CDR2 SMNVEV. Sequencing was carried out using blood. The sequence joins TRBV27 to TRBJ1-2; the D gene assignment is ambiguous. This TCR came from a man between 18 and 29 years old in good health. The CDR3 protein sequence reads: CATGRARGYTF. The nucleotide sequence reads TGTGCCACCGGGAGGGCGCGCGGCTACACCTTC.